The clone carrying this TCR beta chain showed up just once. Its specificity is not known. Time point meaning: blood 2 weeks post-SBRT. Treatment specified: 15 Gy SBRT to primary tumor, nephrectomy 4 weeks later. The tumor was a clear cell renal cell carcinoma. The data belong to a study of radiation and T cells in renal cell carcinoma. Study-level findings and limits: Top tumor clonotypes rose in blood 2 weeks post-radiation, then contracted.

CDR1 and CDR2 from the germline V gene are SGHRS and YFSETQ. V was cut by 8 bases and J by 2 bases, with 18 bases left in between. This CDR3 has 15 amino acids. Sequencing was performed with immunoSEQ multiplex PCR; in TCRdb, only in-frame clones are kept and a portion is missing. The table records some 120,000 clones, 81% of them present only once. The TCR was taken from a man aged 50-60 years with renal cell carcinoma. The specimen was blood, collected from a patient whose treatment included radiotherapy and nephrectomy. This chain joins TRBV5-1 and TRBJ2-3; TRBD1 might be the D (8 bases). The DNA of the CDR3 is TGCGCCAGTACAGGGGGGGACCCTTCCACAGATACGCAGTATTTT. Protein sequence: CASTGGDPSTDTQYF.